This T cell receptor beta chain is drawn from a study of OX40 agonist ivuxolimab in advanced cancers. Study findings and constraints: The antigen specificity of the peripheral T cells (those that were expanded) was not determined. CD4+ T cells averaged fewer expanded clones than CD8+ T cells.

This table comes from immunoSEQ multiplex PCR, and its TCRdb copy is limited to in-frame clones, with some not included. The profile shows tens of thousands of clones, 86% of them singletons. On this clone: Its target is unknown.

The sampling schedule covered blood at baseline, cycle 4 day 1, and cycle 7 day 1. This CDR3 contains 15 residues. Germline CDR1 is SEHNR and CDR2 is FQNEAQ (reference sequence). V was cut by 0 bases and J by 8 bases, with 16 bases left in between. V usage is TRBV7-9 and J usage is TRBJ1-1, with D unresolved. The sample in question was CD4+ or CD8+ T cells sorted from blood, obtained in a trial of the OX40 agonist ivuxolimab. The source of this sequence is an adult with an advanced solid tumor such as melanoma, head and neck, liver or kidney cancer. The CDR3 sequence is CASSLAHPWTGEAFF. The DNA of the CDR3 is TGTGCCAGCAGCTTAGCGCACCCTTGGACGGGCGAAGCTTTCTTT.